This passage covers 7 T cell receptor beta chains from one sample sequenced in a study of OX40 agonist ivuxolimab in advanced cancers. Measured with immunoSEQ multiplex PCR; TCRdb has only the in-frame clones, and not every one. The repertoire holds roughly 41,000 clones, around 73% seen once, with 22% in the top ten. This material consisted of CD4+ or CD8+ T cells sorted from blood, taken in a trial of the OX40 agonist ivuxolimab. The source is an adult with an advanced solid tumor such as melanoma, head and neck, liver or kidney cancer.

The V and J genes are TRBV5-4 and TRBJ2-1; tentative D call: TRBD1 (6 bases). Per the germline V gene, CDR1 is SGHNT and CDR2 is YYREEE (reference sequence). The CDR3 spans 14 residues. V lost 7 bases and J 4 bases, leaving 15 bases between the germline ends. The CDR3 DNA sequence: TGTGCCAGCCGCAACAGGGACATTTACAATGAGCAGTTCTTC. Translation: CASRNRDIYNEQFF.

The chain is built from TRBV5-8 and TRBJ2-3; D uncertain. In germline, CDR1 is SGHTS, CDR2 YDEGEE. V lost 4 bases and J 4 bases, leaving 10 bases between the germline ends. The CDR3 extends over 13 amino acids. CDR3 protein: CASSTGSSDTQYF. CDR3 DNA: TGTGCCAGCAGCACCGGTAGCTCAGATACGCAGTATTTT.

V gene TRBV7-9 combines with J gene TRBJ1-1; D not resolved. V shed 2 bases and J shed 5 bases, with 9 bases lying between them. CDR1 SEHNR and CDR2 FQNEAQ come from the germline V gene (reference sequence). The CDR3 spans 13 residues. CDR3 region: CASSLSVETEAFF. The DNA of the CDR3 is TGTGCCAGCAGCTTATCGGTGGAAACTGAAGCTTTCTTT.

J is TRBJ2-7 and V is TRBV15; no firm D call. V shed 2 bases and J shed 3 bases, with 17 bases lying between them. This CDR3 contains 16 residues. Germline CDR1 and CDR2: LNHNV and YYDKDF (reference sequence). This CDR3 is CATSRRQSGRYYEQYF. The CDR3 nucleotides are TGTGCCACCAGCAGACGCCAGTCAGGACGATACTACGAGCAGTACTTC.

The chain recombines TRBV6-5 with TRBJ1-3, with D perhaps matching TRBD1 (6 bases). V shed 0 bases and J shed 2 bases, with 8 bases lying between them. Germline V CDR1 and CDR2: MNHEY, SVGAGI. This CDR3 spans 15 amino acids. CDR3 protein: CASSYSRGTGNTIYF. The CDR3 DNA follows: TGTGCCAGCAGTTACTCGAGGGGGACTGGAAACACCATATATTTT.

The chain recombines TRBV5-4 with TRBJ2-4, with D perhaps matching TRBD2 (6 bases). Germline loops: CDR1 SGHNT, CDR2 YYREEE (reference sequence). The CDR3 loop spans 15 amino acids. The V and J ends lost 4 bases and 5 bases respectively, with 16 bases between them. The CDR3 DNA reads as TGTGCCAGCAGCCCAGCCGGGACTCACGAAAACATTCAGTACTTC. Translated, it gives CASSPAGTHENIQYF.

By sample share, this clone is large. The gene calls are TRBV25-1 and TRBJ2-1; D uncertain. V lost 4 bases, J lost 8 bases, and 9 bases lay in between. The CDR3 is 12 amino acids. Germline CDR1 reads MGHDK; CDR2 reads SYGVNS. The CDR3 DNA sequence: TGTGCCAGCAGTGTCGCCACCGATGAGCAGTTCTTC. Its translation is CASSVATDEQFF.